The sequence of this T cell receptor beta chain was determined in a study of blood T cell repertoires in COVID-19 (dated by TCRdb to 2019 to 2021). About the full investigation: The collaborator samples originated in the United States, Italy and Spain and spanned the acute and convalescent phases of COVID-19. The repertoires were released in a freely available public database intended as a resource for research on the immune response to SARS-CoV-2. Deeply sampled blood TCRbeta repertoires from subjects exposed to, actively infected with, or recovered from COVID-19 were included in the dataset. The material from the prospective study consisted of cDNA or gDNA derived from T cells, B-cell-depleted T cells, or PBMCs. A de-identified subject ID, COVID-19 status, age in years and sex were almost always included in the sample metadata. HLA class I and class II types, where available, came from metadata supplied by the sample provider rather than from assay-based typing. The samples were drawn from two sources: the first 160 participants of the ongoing ImmuneRACE study, and over 950 subjects contributed by 6 global collaborators.

Regarding this clone: The antigen it binds to is not known. Base qualities are missing; no much larger clone stands one base away. Other DNA sequences within the sample encode an identical CDR3.

The study at large found these results: Clinical and demographic metadata were provided uncurated, with the amount varying by source and participant.

TCRbeta CDR3 regions were amplified from genomic DNA by means of the immunoSEQ Assay, a bias-controlled multiplex PCR. The study's processing was this. Within the assay, amplification of reference gene primers was used to estimate how many nucleated cells each sample contained. To quantify the absolute abundance of each unique TCRbeta CDR3 rearrangement, sequence reads were collapsed and filtered. For each sample, productive Simpson clonality was calculated as the square root of Simpson's diversity index over productive rearrangements. TCRdb took this table from immuneACCESS and kept in-frame rearrangements with V and J called. Such tables lack part of the clones; where checked against another copy, unresolved V genes explain under half of the gap, and the rest is unexplained. The DNA gave D and trimming, while V, J and clone size come from that table. This sample has a few hundred thousand clones in its table, and 65% to 85% of those were observed once. The top ten clonotypes cover roughly 10% of the sample.

V lost 5 bases and J lost 3 bases; the stretch between them is 8 bases long. From its cysteine to its phenylalanine, the CDR3 spans 12 amino acids. Kept here is only the CDR3 DNA, which spans 36 bases and is read in frame from base 1. The germline V gene (reference sequence) gives CDR1 as LNHDA and CDR2 as SQIVND. Whole blood was collected in K2EDTA tubes by collaborating institutions according to the institutions' own protocols. For TCRbeta analysis, collaborators shipped samples as frozen whole blood, isolated PBMCs, or DNA extracted from either of those sample types. The TCR originated in a woman aged 80 or older with acute or convalescent COVID-19. The V gene is TRBV19 and the J gene is TRBJ2-7; D gene: possibly TRBD1, on 5 matching bases. The sequenced material came from peripheral blood. The CDR3 reads as follows: CASSGQGYEQYF. DNA sequence: TGTGCCAGTAGTGGTCAGGGCTACGAGCAGTACTTC.